The 27 T cell receptor beta chains given below trace back to one sample, sequenced in a study of T cells in Graves' hyperthyroidism and ophthalmopathy. The investigators amplified TCR beta CDR3 regions from RNA transcripts. Using the HTBI primer set, a first-round RT-PCR was run on the TCR CDR3. TCRdb re-analysed the multiplex PCR reads in MiXCR, keeping a single row per CDR3 protein. The sample has fewer than 350,000 distinct CDR3 sequences; around 18% are singletons. Sequences were obtained from blood. The origin of the receptors is a woman in her forties with Graves' ophthalmopathy.

Only a few counts were recorded for this clonotype. The gene calls are TRBV12-3 or TRBV12-4 and TRBJ1-1, with TRBD1 matching 7 bases. This CDR3 comprises 15 residues. V was pared by 6 bases and J by 3 bases, with 10 bases of the junction left unmatched. Here the CDR3 DNA reads TGTGCCAGCAGGCTCACAGGGGCCGGTGACACTGAAGCTTTCTTT. Residues: CASRLTGAGDTEAFF.

This clonotype was recorded at least ten times. This chain uses TRBV29-1 with TRBJ1-1; maybe TRBD1 (5 bases). In germline, CDR1 is SQVTM, CDR2 ANQGSEA. The CDR3 runs to 13 residues. The V gene lost 5 bases and the J gene lost 6 bases, with 16 bases spanning the gap. DNA of the CDR3: TGCAGCGTTTCGCCGGGGCAGAGGGCTGAAGCTTTCTTT. This codes for CSVSPGQRAEAFF.

This rearrangement joins TRBV7-2 to TRBJ2-7; the match to TRBD2 covers 11 bases. Germline V gene sequence: CDR1 SGHTA, CDR2 FQGNSA. There are 15 residues in the CDR3. J gave up 3 bases and V 5 bases, and 6 bases lay outside the gene matches. The CDR3 reads CASSISGGAVYEQYF. In nucleotides, the CDR3 is TGTGCCAGCAGCATTAGCGGGGGGGCCGTCTACGAGCAGTACTTC.

The J gene is TRBJ1-5, the V gene TRBV27; the D is unclear. This CDR3 spans 17 amino acids. Germline V gene lookup returns CDR1 MNHEY and CDR2 SMNVEV (reference sequence). Trimming shortened V by 5 bases and J by 0 bases, and 17 bases separated the two germline ends. CDR3 DNA sequence: TGTGCCAGCAGTCCTACCCGCGGGATTAATAGCAATCAGCCCCAGCATTTT. Its translation is CASSPTRGINSNQPQHF.

This clonotype showed up just a few times. V gene TRBV2 combines with J gene TRBJ1-1, with TRBD1 matching over 8 bases. J gave up 0 bases and V 8 bases, and 20 bases lay outside the gene matches. Germline assignment: CDR1 SNHLY and CDR2 FYNNEI. The CDR3 runs to 19 residues. For the CDR3, the DNA is TGTGCCAGCGGCTTCTCCACCGTTGGACAGGGCATTTTGAACACTGAAGCTTTCTTT. Translated: CASGFSTVGQGILNTEAFF.

This clonotype appeared many times. The rearrangement joins TRBV11-2 to TRBJ2-7, with 10 nucleotides matching TRBD2. Germline-derived CDR1 and CDR2 are SGHAT and FQNNGV. After removal of 3 bases from V and 1 base from J, the junction contained 3 bases not matched to a gene. The CDR3 length is 15 residues. The CDR3 DNA sequence: TGTGCCAGCAGCTTTGGACTAGCGGAGTCCTACGAGCAGTACTTC. Translation gives CASSFGLAESYEQYF.

This clonotype was seen ten or more times. The chain has TRBV6-5 and TRBJ2-7; D is unclear. Germline V gene lookup returns CDR1 MNHEY and CDR2 SVGAGI. V lost 4 bases, J lost 0 bases, and 10 bases lay in between. This CDR3 is built from 14 residues. The CDR3 is CASSSLGSSYEQYF. The CDR3 DNA is TGTGCCAGCAGTTCGCTAGGTTCCTCCTACGAGCAGTACTTC.

This clonotype was recorded at least ten times. The V call is TRBV28, the J call TRBJ2-7, with D possibly TRBD2 on 6 matching bases. There are 13 residues in the CDR3. Germline assignment: CDR1 MDHEN and CDR2 SYDVKM. V lost 6 bases and J lost 4, with 13 bases in between. CDR3 bases: TGTGCCAGCAGCTTAGGACGGGGGTACGAGCAGTACTTC. Its translation: CASSLGRGYEQYF.

This clonotype came up many times. This chain uses TRBV11-2 with TRBJ1-2; D is ambiguous. The V end was cut by 4 bases, the J end by 1 base, with 19 bases between. The germline gives CDR1 SGHAT, CDR2 FQNNGV. The CDR3 has 17 amino acids. DNA of the CDR3: TGTGCCAGCAGCTCAAACAAAGGACGGGGTTTTAACTATGGCTACACCTTC. Its protein is CASSSNKGRGFNYGYTF.

This clonotype was observed many times. This rearrangement joins TRBV20-1 to TRBJ2-2, with TRBD2 matching over 7 bases. Germline CDR1 is DFQATT and CDR2 is SNEGSKA (reference sequence). J gave up 8 bases and V 2 bases, and 5 bases lay outside the gene matches. This CDR3 region has 13 residues. CDR3 residues: CSARPPSGGELFF. The CDR3 region has the DNA TGCAGTGCTAGACCTCCTAGCGGTGGGGAGCTGTTTTTT.

This clonotype has ten or more counts. The rearrangement uses TRBV12-3 or TRBV12-4 and TRBJ1-5; 10 bases are shared with TRBD1. This CDR3 contains 16 residues. Losses at the gene ends were 5 bases for V and 0 bases for J; bases not matched to a gene: 4. The CDR3: CASSRTGGNSNQPQHF. The DNA of the CDR3 is TGTGCCAGCAGTCGGACAGGGGGTAATAGCAATCAGCCCCAGCATTTT.

This clonotype was found many times. V is TRBV30 and J is TRBJ1-2, with D perhaps TRBD1 (5 bases). CDR3 size: 14 residues. Germline V gene sequence: CDR1 GTSNPN, CDR2 SVGIG (reference sequence). V was pared by 8 bases and J by 7 bases, with 23 bases between. The CDR3: CARTHRSEFGGYTF. DNA of the CDR3: TGTGCCCGGACCCACAGGTCGGAGTTTGGTGGCTACACCTTC.

This clonotype was observed at least ten times. The rearrangement joins TRBV12-3 or TRBV12-4 to TRBJ2-7, with a possible D match to TRBD1 (6 bases). This CDR3 spans 16 amino acids. Trimming cost V 5 bases and J 4 bases, with 21 bases left between them. CDR3 bases: TGTGCCAGCAGTCTCTCCAGGGGTTGGCATATTTACGAGCAGTACTTC. It translates to CASSLSRGWHIYEQYF.

The chain has TRBV12-3 or TRBV12-4 and TRBJ1-1; 8 nucleotides agree with TRBD1. With V trimmed by 4 bases and J by 4 bases, 8 bases remained unmatched. The length of the CDR3 is 15 residues. This CDR3 reads CASSSRQGIITEAFF. The CDR3 nucleotides read TGTGCCAGCAGTTCCCGACAGGGGATCATCACTGAAGCTTTCTTT.

The chain employs TRBV6-2 or TRBV6-3 and TRBJ1-1; D is possibly TRBD1 (5 bases). Trimming pared 7 bases from V and 1 base from J, leaving 16 bases between. The germline gives CDR1 MNHEY, CDR2 SVGEGT. The CDR3 has 15 residues. This chain's CDR3 is CASTLGRGKNTEAFF. As DNA, the CDR3 is TGTGCCAGCACCCTAGGTCGGGGGAAGAACACTGAAGCTTTCTTT.

There are many counts of this clonotype. The genes are TRBV19 and TRBJ1-1; weak D call: TRBD1 (5 bases). Germline CDR1 reads LNHDA; CDR2 reads SQIVND (reference sequence). V lost 4 bases to trimming and J lost 0 bases, with 12 bases between them. This CDR3 contains 15 residues. This CDR3 reads CASSKGDALNTEAFF. CDR3 bases: TGTGCCAGTAGTAAAGGGGACGCCCTGAACACTGAAGCTTTCTTT.

This clonotype has a count of ten or more. The chain joins TRBV19 to TRBJ2-7; D is tentatively TRBD1 or TRBD2 (5 bases each). The germline CDR1 and CDR2 sequences are LNHDA and SQIVND (reference sequence). The CDR3 loop spans 16 amino acids. V was trimmed by 5 bases and J by 0 bases, leaving 17 bases between them. CDR3 sequence: CASSQSQGVLSYEQYF. CDR3 in DNA: TGTGCCAGTAGTCAGTCCCAGGGAGTGCTCTCCTACGAGCAGTACTTC.

A word on this clonotype: A read error may explain this, as a much larger clone is one base away. This rearrangement joins TRBV28 to TRBJ1-1, with D unclear. CDR1 is MDHEN and CDR2 is SYDVKM in the germline V gene. The CDR3 length is 15 residues. CDR3 amino acids: CASSLFGSINTETFF. CDR3 in DNA: TGTGCCAGCAGTTTATTCGGCAGCATAAACACTGAAACTTTCTTT.

This clonotype appeared many times. The chain combines TRBV12-3 or TRBV12-4 with TRBJ2-3; 11 bases are a match to TRBD2. The CDR3 totals 16 residues. Trimming cost V 5 bases and J 4 bases; bases outside gene matches: 8. The CDR3 region is CASSIVAGGVADTQYF. CDR3 DNA: TGTGCCAGCAGTATAGTAGCGGGAGGGGTCGCAGATACGCAGTATTTT.

This chain links TRBV12-3 or TRBV12-4 with TRBJ1-1, with no clear D. V lost 3 bases, J lost 8 bases, and 10 bases lay in between. The length of the CDR3 is 12 residues. The CDR3 spells CASSFRRSEAFF. Written as DNA, the CDR3 is TGTGCCAGCAGTTTTAGACGGTCGGAAGCTTTCTTT.

This clonotype was seen ten or more times. The V call is TRBV7-2, the J call TRBJ2-5; either TRBD1 or TRBD2 may supply D (6 bases each). Per the germline V gene, CDR1 is SGHTA and CDR2 is FQGNSA. CDR3 length: 16 amino acids. V was trimmed by 1 base and J by 5 bases, leaving 17 bases between them. In nucleotides, the CDR3 is TGTGCCAGCAGCTTAGAAGGAGCGGGTAGGGGGGAGACCCAGTACTTC. This encodes CASSLEGAGRGETQYF.

The rearrangement links TRBV10-3 to TRBJ1-1, with D unclear. CDR1 is ENHRY and CDR2 is SYGVKD in the germline V gene. V lost 7 bases to trimming and J lost 2 bases, with 14 bases between them. The CDR3 is 14 residues long. CDR3 bases: TGTGCCATCACCTCCAGCGGGCGAAACACTGAAGCTTTCTTT. As protein: CAITSSGRNTEAFF.

This clonotype was seen many times. J is TRBJ1-1 and V is TRBV12-3 or TRBV12-4; D is ambiguous. The V gene lost 1 base and the J gene lost 3 bases, with 12 bases spanning the gap. This CDR3 region has 15 residues. CDR3 sequence reads: CASSLDGLLDTEAFF. The CDR3, as DNA: TGTGCCAGCAGTTTAGACGGGTTATTGGACACTGAAGCTTTCTTT.

This clonotype appeared a few times. This chain joins TRBV28 and TRBJ1-6; weak D call: TRBD1 (6 bases). This CDR3 is 15 amino acids long. CDR1 is MDHEN and CDR2 is SYDVKM in the germline V gene. The V end was cut by 8 bases, the J end by 7 bases, with 18 bases between. The CDR3 DNA is TGTGCCAGCGTGTCTGGGGGCAAAGGAAATTCACCCCTCCACTTT. This gives the protein CASVSGGKGNSPLHF.

This clonotype was detected ten times or more. The rearrangement links TRBV19 to TRBJ2-7, with D tentatively TRBD2 (5 bases). The germline V gene has CDR1 LNHDA and CDR2 SQIVND (reference sequence). V was shortened by 3 bases and J by 6 bases, with 18 bases between the two germline ends. The CDR3 is 15 residues long. CDR3 in DNA: TGTGCCAGTAGTATTCTCAGCGGCAGGATTCGCGAGCAGTACTTC. Protein product: CASSILSGRIREQYF.

The chain links TRBV19 to TRBJ2-7, with a tentative D call TRBD1 (7 bases). The germline CDR1 and CDR2 sequences are LNHDA and SQIVND (reference sequence). There are 13 residues in the CDR3. V gave up 4 bases and J gave up 4 bases, with 11 bases separating them. The DNA of the CDR3 is TGTGCCAGTAGTAATCAGGGGGGATACGAGCAGTACTTC. Encoded protein: CASSNQGGYEQYF.

This clonotype was detected many times. V and J are TRBV5-1 and TRBJ2-7, with a weak D call TRBD1 (7 bases). Germline CDR1 and CDR2: SGHRS and YFSETQ. With 1 base removed from V and 5 bases from J, the gap between germline ends came to 16 bases. The CDR3 is made up of 15 amino acids. Here the CDR3 DNA reads TGCGCCAGCAGCTTGACTGGAGGGGGCGTGGACGAGCAGTACTTC. It translates to CASSLTGGGVDEQYF.